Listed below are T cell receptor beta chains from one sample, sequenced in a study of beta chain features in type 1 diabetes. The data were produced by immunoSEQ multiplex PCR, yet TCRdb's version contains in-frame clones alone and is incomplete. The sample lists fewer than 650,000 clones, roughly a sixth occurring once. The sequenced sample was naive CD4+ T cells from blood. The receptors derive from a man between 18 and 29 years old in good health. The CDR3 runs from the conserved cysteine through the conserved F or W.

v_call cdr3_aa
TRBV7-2 CASRKTGTEIYGYTF
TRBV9 CASSVGWQGGEKLFF
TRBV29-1 CSVVGGDRGTYEQYF
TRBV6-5 CASSWDRVNEKLFF
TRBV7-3 CASSQGADTQYF
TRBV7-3 CASSLDVYNEQFF
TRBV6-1 CASITRHLTGELFF
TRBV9 CASSVESSSLSGYTF
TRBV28 CASRLPGGDTQYF
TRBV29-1 CSVVDRGSADTQYF
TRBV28 CASSPAGTENYEQYF
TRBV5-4 CASSLGGLAGETQYF
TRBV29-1 CSVGGGDTLNTEAFF
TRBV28 CASSTQLTYGYTF